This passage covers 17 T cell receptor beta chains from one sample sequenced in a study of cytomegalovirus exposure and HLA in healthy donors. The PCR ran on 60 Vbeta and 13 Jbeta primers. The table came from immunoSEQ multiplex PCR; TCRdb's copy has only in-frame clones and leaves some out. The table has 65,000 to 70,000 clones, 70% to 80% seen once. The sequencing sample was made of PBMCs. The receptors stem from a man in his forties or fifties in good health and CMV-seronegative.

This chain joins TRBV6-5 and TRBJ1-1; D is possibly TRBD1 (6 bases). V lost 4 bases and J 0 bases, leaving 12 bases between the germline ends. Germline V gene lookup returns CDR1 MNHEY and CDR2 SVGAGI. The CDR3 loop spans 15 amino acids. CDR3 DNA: TGTGCCAGCAGTTTAACCGGACAGTTGAACACTGAAGCTTTCTTT. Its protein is CASSLTGQLNTEAFF.

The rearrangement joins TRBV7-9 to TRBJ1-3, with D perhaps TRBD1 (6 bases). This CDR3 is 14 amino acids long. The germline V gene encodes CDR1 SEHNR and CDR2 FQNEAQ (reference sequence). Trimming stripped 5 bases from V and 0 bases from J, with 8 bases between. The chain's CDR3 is CASSMGHSGNTIYF. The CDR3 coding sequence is TGTGCCAGCAGCATGGGACACTCTGGAAACACCATATATTTT.

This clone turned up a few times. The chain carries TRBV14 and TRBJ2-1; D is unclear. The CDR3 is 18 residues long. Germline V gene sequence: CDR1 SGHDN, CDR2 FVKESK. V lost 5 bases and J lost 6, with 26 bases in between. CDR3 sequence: CASSISSTGSHMTNEQFF. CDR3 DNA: TGTGCCAGCAGCATATCGAGTACCGGGTCGCATATGACCAATGAGCAGTTCTTC.

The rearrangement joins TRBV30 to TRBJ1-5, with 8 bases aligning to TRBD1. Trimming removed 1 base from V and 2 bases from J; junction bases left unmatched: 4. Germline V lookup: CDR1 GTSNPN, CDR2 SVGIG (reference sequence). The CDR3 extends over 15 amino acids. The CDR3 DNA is TGTGCCTGGAGTGCGACAGGGGTTGGCAATCAGCCCCAGCATTTT. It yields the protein CAWSATGVGNQPQHF.

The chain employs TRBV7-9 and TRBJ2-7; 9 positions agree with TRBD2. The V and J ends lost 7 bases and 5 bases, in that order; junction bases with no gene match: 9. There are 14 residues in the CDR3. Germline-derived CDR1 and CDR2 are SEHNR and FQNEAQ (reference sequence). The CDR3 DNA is TGTGCCAGCACGGGTTGGACTAGCGCCAACGAGCAGTACTTC. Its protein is CASTGWTSANEQYF. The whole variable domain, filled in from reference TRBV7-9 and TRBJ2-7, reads DTGVSQNPRHKITKRGQNVTFRCDPISEHNRLYWYRQTLGQGPEFLTYFQNEAQLEKSRLLSDRFSAERPKGSFSTLEIQRTEQGDSAMYLCASTGWTSANEQYFGPGTRLTVT.

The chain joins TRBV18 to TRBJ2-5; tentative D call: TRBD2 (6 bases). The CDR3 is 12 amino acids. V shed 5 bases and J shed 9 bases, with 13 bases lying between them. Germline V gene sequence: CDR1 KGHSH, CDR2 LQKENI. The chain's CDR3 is CASSEDGSAQYF. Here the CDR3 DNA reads TGTGCCAGCTCAGAGGACGGGAGCGCCCAGTACTTC.

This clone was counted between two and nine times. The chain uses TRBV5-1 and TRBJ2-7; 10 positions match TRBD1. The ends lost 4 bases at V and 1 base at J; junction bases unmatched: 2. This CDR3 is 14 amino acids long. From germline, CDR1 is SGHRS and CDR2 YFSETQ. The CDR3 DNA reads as TGCGCCAGCAGCAAGGGACAGGGGTCCTACGAGCAGTACTTC. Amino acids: CASSKGQGSYEQYF.

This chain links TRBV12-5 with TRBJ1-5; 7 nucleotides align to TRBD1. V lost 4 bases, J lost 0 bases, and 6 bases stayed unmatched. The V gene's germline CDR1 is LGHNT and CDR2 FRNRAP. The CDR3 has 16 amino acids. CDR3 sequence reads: CASGSPGGYSNQPQHF. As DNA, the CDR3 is TGTGCTAGTGGTTCCCCAGGGGGGTATAGCAATCAGCCCCAGCATTTT.

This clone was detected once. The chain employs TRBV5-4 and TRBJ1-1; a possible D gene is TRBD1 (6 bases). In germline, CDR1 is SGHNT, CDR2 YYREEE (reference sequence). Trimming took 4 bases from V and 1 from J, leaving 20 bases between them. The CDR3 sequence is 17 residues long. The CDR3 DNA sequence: TGTGCCAGCAGCCGAGTGGGGGGGCGGGCTCAGAACACTGAAGCTTTCTTT. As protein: CASSRVGGRAQNTEAFF.

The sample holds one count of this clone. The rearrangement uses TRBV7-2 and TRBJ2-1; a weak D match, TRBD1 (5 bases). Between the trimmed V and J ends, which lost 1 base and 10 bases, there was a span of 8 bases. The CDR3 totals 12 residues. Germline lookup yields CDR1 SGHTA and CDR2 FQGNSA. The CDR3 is CASSLVGREQFF. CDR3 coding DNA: TGTGCCAGCAGCTTAGTGGGGCGCGAGCAGTTCTTC.

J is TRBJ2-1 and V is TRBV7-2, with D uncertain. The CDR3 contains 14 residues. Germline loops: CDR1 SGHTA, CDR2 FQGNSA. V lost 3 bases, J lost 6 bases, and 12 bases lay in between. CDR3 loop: CASSFRRSSNEQFF. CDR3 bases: TGTGCCAGCAGCTTCCGGCGGTCTTCCAATGAGCAGTTCTTC. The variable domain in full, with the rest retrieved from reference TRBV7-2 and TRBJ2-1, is GAGVSQSPSNKVTEKGKDVELRCDPISGHTALYWYRQSLGQGLEFLIYFQGNSAPDKSGLPSDRFSAERTGGSVSTLTIQRTQQEDSAVYLCASSFRRSSNEQFFGPGTRLTVL.

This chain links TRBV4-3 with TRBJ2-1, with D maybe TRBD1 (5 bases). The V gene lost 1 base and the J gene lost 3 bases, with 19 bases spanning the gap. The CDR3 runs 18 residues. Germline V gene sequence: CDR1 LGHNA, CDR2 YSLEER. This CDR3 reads CASSQVAPGAESYNEQFF. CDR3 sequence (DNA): TGCGCCAGCAGCCAAGTGGCGCCTGGGGCGGAAAGCTACAATGAGCAGTTCTTC.

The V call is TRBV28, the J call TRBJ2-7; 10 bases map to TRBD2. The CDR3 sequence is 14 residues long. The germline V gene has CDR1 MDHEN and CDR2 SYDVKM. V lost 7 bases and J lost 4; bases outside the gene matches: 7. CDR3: CASTLLAGMYEQYF. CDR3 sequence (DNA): TGTGCCAGCACCTTACTAGCGGGAATGTACGAGCAGTACTTC.

This CDR3 is CAWSAQAGVYTDTQYF. CDR3 bases: TGTGCCTGGAGTGCCCAAGCGGGAGTGTACACAGATACGCAGTATTTT. V is TRBV30 and J is TRBJ2-3; 8 positions agree with TRBD2. The V gene's germline CDR1 is GTSNPN and CDR2 SVGIG (reference sequence). V trimming: 1 base; J trimming: 2 bases; junction bases outside the gene matches: 8. This CDR3 has 16 amino acids.

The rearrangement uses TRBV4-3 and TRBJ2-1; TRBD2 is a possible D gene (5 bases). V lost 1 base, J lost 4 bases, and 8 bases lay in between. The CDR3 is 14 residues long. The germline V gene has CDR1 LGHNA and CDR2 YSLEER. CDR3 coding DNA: TGCGCCAGCAGCCAAGGCGGGCGGTACAATGAGCAGTTCTTC. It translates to CASSQGGRYNEQFF.

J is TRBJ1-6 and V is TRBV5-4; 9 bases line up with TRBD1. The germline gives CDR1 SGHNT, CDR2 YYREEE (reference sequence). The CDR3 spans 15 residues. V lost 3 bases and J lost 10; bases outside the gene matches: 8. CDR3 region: CASSSWDRARSPLHF. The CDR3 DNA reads TGTGCCAGCAGCTCCTGGGACAGGGCGAGGTCACCCCTCCACTTT.

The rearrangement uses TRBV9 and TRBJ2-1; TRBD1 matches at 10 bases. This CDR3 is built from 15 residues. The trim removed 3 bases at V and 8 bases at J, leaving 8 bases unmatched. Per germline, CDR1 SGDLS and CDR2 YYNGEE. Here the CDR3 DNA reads TGTGCCAGCAGCGCCCGACAGGGGGCGGTCGATGAGCAGTTCTTC. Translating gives CASSARQGAVDEQFF.